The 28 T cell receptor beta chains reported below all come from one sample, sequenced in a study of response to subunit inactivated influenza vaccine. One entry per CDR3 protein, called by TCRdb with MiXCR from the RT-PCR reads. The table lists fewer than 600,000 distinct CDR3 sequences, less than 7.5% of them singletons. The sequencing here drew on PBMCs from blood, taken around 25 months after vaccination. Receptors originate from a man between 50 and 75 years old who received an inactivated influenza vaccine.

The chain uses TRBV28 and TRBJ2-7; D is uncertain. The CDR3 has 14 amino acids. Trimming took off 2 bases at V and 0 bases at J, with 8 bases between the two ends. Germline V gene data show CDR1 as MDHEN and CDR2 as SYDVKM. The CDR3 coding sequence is TGTGCCAGCAGTTTAGACACGGTCTCCTACGAGCAGTACTTC. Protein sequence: CASSLDTVSYEQYF.

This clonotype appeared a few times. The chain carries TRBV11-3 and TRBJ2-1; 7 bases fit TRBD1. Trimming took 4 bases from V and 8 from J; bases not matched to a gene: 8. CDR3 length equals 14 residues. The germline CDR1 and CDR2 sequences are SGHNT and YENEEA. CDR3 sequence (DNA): TGTGCCAGCAGCTCAAACAGGGGTGGTCATGAGCAGTTCTTC. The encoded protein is CASSSNRGGHEQFF. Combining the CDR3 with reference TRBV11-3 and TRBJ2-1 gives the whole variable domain EAGVVQSPRYKIIEKKQPVAFWCNPISGHNTLYWYLQNLGQGPELLIRYENEEAVDDSQLPKDRFSAERLKGVDSTLKIQPAELGDSAVYLCASSSNRGGHEQFFGPGTRLTVL.

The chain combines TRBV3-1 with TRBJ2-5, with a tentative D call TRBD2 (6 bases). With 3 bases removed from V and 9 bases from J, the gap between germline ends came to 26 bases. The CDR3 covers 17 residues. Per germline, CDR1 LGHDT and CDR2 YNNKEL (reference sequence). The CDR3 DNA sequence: TGTGCCAGCAGCCATGGGTCGGGCGCCCGGAGACTAGGGGCCCAGTACTTC. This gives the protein CASSHGSGARRLGAQYF.

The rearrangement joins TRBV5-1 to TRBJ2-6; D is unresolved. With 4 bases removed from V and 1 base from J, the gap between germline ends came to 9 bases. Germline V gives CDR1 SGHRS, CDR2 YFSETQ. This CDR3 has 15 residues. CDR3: CASSLDLSGANVLTF. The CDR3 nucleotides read TGCGCCAGCAGCCTCGACCTTTCTGGGGCCAACGTCCTGACTTTC.

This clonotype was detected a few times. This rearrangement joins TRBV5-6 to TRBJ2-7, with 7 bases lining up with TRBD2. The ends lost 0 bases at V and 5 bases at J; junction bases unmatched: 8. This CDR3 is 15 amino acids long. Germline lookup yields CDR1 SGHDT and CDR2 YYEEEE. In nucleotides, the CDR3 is TGTGCCAGCAGCTTGGTTGGCGGGAGTAACCACGAGCAGTACTTC. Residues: CASSLVGGSNHEQYF.

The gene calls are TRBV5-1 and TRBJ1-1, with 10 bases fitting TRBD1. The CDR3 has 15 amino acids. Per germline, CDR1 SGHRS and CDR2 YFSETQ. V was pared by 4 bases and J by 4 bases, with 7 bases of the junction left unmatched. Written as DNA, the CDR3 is TGCGCCAGCAGCCCGAGACAGGGGGCGACCACTGAAGCTTTCTTT. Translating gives CASSPRQGATTEAFF.

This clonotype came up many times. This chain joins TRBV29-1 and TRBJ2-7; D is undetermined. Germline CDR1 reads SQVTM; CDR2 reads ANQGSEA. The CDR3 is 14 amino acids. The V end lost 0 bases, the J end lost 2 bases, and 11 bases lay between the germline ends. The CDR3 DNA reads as TGCAGCGTTGAAGATCAAAGTGGGGCCTACGAGCAGTACTTC. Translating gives CSVEDQSGAYEQYF.

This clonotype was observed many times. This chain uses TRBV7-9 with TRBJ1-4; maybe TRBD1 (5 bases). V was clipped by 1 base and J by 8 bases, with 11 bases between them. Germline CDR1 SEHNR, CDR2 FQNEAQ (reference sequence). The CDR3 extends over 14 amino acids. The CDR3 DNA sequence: TGTGCCAGCAGCTTAGATTCGGCAGGGGAAAAACTGTTTTTT. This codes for CASSLDSAGEKLFF.

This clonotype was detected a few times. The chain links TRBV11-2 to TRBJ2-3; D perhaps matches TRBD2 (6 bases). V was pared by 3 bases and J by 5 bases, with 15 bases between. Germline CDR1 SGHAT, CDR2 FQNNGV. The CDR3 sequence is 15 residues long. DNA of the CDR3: TGTGCCAGCAGCTTTGGGGGGAGAGTAGTAGATACGCAGTATTTT. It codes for CASSFGGRVVDTQYF.

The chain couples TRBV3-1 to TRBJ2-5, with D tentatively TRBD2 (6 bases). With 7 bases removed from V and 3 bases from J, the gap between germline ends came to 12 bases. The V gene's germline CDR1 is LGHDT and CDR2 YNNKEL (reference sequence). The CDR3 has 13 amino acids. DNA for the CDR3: TGTGCCAGCACGCCCCGGACTAAAGAGACCCAGTACTTC. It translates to CASTPRTKETQYF.

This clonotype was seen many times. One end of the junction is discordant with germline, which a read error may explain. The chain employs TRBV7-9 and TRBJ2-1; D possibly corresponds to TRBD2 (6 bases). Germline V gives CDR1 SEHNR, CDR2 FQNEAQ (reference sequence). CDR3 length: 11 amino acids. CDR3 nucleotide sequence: TGTGCCAGCAGCATAGCGGACGAGCAGTTCTTC. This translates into CASSIADEQFF. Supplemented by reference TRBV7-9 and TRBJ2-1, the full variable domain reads DTGVSQNPRHKITKRGQNVTFRCDPISEHNRLYWYRQTLGQGPEFLTYFQNEAQLEKSRLLSDRFSAERPKGSFSTLEIQRTEQGDSAMYLCASSIADEQFFGPGTRLTVL.

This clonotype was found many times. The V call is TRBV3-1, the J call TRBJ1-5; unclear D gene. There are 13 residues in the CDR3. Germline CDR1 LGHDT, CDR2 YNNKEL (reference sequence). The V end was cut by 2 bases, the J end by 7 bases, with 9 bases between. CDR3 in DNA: TGTGCCAGCAGCCAATCCCTCATGCAGCCCCAGCATTTT. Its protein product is CASSQSLMQPQHF.

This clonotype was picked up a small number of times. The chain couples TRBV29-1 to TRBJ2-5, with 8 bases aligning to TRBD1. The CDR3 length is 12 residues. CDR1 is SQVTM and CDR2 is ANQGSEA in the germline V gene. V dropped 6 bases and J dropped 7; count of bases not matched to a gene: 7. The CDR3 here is CSVGQAPWTQYF. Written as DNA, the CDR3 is TGCAGCGTGGGACAGGCCCCTTGGACCCAGTACTTC.

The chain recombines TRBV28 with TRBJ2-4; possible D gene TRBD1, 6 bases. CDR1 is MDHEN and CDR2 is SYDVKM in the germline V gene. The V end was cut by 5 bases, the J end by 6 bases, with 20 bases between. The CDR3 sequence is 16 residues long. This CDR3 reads CASSLPGQTRTNIQYF. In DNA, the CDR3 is TGTGCCAGCAGTCTCCCGGGACAAACCAGGACAAACATTCAGTACTTC.

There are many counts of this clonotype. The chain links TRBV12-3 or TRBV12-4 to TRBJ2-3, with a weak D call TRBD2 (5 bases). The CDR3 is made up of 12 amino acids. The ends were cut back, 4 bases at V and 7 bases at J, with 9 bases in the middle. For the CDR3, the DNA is TGTGCCAGCAGTTCCGGACTGCATACGCAGTATTTT. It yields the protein CASSSGLHTQYF.

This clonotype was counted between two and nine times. For the CDR3, the DNA is TGTGCCAGCAGCCCCGTAGGCACAGGGCTCTACGAGCAGTACTTC. Protein sequence: CASSPVGTGLYEQYF. This rearrangement joins TRBV7-9 to TRBJ2-7; tentative D call: TRBD1 (6 bases). The V gene lost 5 bases and the J gene lost 3 bases, with 17 bases spanning the gap. The CDR3 sequence is 15 residues long. The germline V gene has CDR1 SEHNR and CDR2 FQNEAQ (reference sequence).

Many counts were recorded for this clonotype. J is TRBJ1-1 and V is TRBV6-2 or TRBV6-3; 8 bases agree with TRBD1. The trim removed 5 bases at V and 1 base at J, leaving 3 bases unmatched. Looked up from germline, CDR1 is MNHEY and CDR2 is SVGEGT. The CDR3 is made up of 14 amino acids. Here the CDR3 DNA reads TGTGCCAGCAGTCAGGGGGCGCGGAACACTGAAGCTTTCTTT. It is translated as CASSQGARNTEAFF.

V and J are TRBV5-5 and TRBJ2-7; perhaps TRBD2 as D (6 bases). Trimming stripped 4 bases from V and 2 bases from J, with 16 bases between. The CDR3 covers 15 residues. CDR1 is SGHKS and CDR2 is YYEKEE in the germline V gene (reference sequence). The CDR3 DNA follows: TGTGCCAGCAGCAGAGACGGGGGAGGAACCTACGAGCAGTACTTC. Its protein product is CASSRDGGGTYEQYF.

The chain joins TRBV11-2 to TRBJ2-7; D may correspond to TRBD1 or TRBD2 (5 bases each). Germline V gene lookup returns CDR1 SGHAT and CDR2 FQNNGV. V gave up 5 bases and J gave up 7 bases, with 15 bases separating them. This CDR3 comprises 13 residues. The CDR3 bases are TGTGCCAGCAGCCCTGGGACCCGAGGGGAGCAGTACTTC. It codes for CASSPGTRGEQYF.

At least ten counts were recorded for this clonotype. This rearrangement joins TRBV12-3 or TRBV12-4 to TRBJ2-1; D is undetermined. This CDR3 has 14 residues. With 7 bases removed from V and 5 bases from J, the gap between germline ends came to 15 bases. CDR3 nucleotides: TGTGCCAGCACTGTCAGCCGTATTAACAATGAGCAGTTCTTC. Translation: CASTVSRINNEQFF.

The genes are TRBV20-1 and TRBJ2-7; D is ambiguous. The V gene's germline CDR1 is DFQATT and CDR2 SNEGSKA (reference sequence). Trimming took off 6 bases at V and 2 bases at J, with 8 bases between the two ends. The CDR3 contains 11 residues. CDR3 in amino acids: CSAAQAYEQYF. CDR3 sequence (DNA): TGCAGTGCCGCTCAGGCCTACGAGCAGTACTTC.

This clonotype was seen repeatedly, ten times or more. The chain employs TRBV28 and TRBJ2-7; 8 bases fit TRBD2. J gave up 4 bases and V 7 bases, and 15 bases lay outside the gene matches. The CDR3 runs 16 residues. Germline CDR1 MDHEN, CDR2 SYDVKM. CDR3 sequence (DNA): TGTGCCAGCATTGCACCTCCGGGGACTAGTGTTTACGAGCAGTACTTC. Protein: CASIAPPGTSVYEQYF.

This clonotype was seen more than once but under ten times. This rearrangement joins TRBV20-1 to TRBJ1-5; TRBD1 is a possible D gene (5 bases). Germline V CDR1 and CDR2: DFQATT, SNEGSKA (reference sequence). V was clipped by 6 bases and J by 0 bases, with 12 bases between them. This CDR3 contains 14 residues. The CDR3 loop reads CSATGLYSNQPQHF. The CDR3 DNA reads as TGCAGTGCCACAGGACTTTATAGCAATCAGCCCCAGCATTTT.

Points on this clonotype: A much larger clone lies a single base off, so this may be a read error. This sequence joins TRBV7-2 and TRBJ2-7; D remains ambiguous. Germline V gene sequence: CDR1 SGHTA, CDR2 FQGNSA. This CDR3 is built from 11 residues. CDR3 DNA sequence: TGTGCCAGCGGCTTTAACCTAGAGCAGTACTTC. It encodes CASGFNLEQYF.

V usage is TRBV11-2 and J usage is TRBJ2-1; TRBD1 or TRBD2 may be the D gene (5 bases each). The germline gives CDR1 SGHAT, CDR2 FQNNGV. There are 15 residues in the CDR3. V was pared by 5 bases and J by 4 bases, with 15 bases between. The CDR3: CASSQLGTLYNEQFF. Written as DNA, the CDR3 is TGTGCCAGCAGCCAATTGGGGACGCTTTACAATGAGCAGTTCTTC. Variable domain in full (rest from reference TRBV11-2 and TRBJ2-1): EAGVAQSPRYKIIEKRQSVAFWCNPISGHATLYWYQQILGQGPKLLIQFQNNGVVDDSQLPKDRFSAERLKGVDSTLKIQPAKLEDSAVYLCASSQLGTLYNEQFFGPGTRLTVL.

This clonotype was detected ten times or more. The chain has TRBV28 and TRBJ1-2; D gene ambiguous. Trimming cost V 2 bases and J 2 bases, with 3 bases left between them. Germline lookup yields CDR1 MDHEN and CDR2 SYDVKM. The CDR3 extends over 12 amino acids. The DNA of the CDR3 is TGTGCCAGCAGTTTACAGAACTATGGCTACACCTTC. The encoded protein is CASSLQNYGYTF.

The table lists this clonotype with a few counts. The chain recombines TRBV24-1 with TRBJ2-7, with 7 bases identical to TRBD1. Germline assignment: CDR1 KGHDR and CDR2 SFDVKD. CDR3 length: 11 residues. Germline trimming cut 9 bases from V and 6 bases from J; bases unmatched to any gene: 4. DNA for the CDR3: TGTGCCACCGGAACAGGGGTCGAGCAGTACTTC. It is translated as CATGTGVEQYF.

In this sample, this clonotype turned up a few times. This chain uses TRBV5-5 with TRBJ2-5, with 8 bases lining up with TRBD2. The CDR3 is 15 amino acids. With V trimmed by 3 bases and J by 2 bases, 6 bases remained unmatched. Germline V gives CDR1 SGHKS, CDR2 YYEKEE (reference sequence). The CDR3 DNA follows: TGTGCCAGCAGCTCGGGAGTAGCGGGACAAGAGACCCAGTACTTC. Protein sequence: CASSSGVAGQETQYF.